One and the same sample provided the 6 T cell receptor beta chains below, sequenced in a study of cytomegalovirus exposure and HLA in healthy donors. Primers: 60 Vbeta forward and 13 Jbeta reverse. The data were produced by immunoSEQ multiplex PCR, yet TCRdb's version contains in-frame clones alone and is incomplete. The repertoire includes about 160,000 clones, roughly 84% of them detected once, and 6.4% sits in the top ten. The sample was PBMCs. These receptors came from a man in his fifties in good health and CMV-seropositive.

This sequence joins TRBV28 and TRBJ2-1, with 13 nucleotides matching TRBD2. The ends lost 5 bases at V and 14 bases at J; junction bases unmatched: 9. Germline V lookup: CDR1 MDHEN, CDR2 SYDVKM. CDR3 length: 14 amino acids. CDR3 nucleotide sequence: TGTGCCAGCAGTCCGCTGGGACTAGCGGGACAGAAGTTCTTC. This encodes CASSPLGLAGQKFF.

Concerning this clone itself: One end of the junction fails to match germline, which may point to a read error. This chain joins TRBV12-5 and TRBJ2-5, with D maybe TRBD2 (6 bases). The CDR3 has 14 amino acids. The germline gives CDR1 LGHNT, CDR2 FRNRAP. CDR3 DNA sequence: TGTGCTAGTGGCTTGGCCGGGGGTAGGGAGACCCAGTACTTC. Amino acid sequence: CASGLAGGRETQYF.

The chain uses TRBV6-1 and TRBJ1-6; no clear D. Germline values: CDR1 MNHNS, CDR2 SASEGT. The CDR3 spans 15 residues. V lost 2 bases to trimming and J lost 6 bases, with 11 bases between them. CDR3 coding DNA: TGTGCCAGCAGTGAAAATGTGGGCCTTAATTCACCCCTCCACTTT. As protein: CASSENVGLNSPLHF.

This clone was recorded once. V usage is TRBV6-6 and J usage is TRBJ1-1; tentatively, D is TRBD1 (6 bases). Looked up from germline, CDR1 is MNHNY and CDR2 is SVGAGI (reference sequence). V was cut by 3 bases and J by 0 bases, with 14 bases left in between. The CDR3 spans 16 residues. CDR3: CASSYAQGRLNTEAFF. The CDR3 bases are TGTGCCAGCAGTTATGCCCAGGGGCGTCTGAACACTGAAGCTTTCTTT.

This clone was found once. The CDR3: CASSPGAGEETQYF. The CDR3 region has the DNA TGTGCCAGCTCACCAGGGGCAGGTGAAGAGACCCAGTACTTC. The chain has TRBV18 and TRBJ2-5; D possibly corresponds to TRBD1 (5 bases). Germline V gene sequence: CDR1 KGHSH, CDR2 LQKENI. This CDR3 region has 14 residues. Between the trimmed V and J ends, which lost 2 bases and 3 bases, there was a span of 10 bases.

The count of this clone is one. The rearrangement joins TRBV7-6 to TRBJ1-1, with D possibly matching TRBD1 (6 bases). CDR1 SGHVS and CDR2 FNYEAQ come from the germline V gene. The ends were cut back, 3 bases at V and 2 bases at J, with 10 bases in the middle. The CDR3 has 14 residues. The CDR3 DNA sequence: TGTGCCAGCAGCTTGGCGACAGGCAACACTGAAGCTTTCTTT. The encoded protein is CASSLATGNTEAFF.